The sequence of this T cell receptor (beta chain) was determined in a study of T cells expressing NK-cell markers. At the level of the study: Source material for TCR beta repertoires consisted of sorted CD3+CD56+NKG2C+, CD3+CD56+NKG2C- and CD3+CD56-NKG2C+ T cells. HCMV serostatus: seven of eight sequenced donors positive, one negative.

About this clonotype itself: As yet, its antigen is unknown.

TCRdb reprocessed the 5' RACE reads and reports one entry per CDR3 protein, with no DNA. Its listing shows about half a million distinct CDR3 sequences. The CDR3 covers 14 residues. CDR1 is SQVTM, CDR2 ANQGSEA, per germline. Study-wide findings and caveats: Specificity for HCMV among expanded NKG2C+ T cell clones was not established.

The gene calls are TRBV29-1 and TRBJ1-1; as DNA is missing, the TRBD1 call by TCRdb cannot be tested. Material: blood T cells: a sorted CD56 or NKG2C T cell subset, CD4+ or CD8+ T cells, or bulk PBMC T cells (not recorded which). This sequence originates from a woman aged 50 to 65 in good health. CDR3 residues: CSVSPGTMNTEAFF.